Below, 11 T cell receptor beta chains from the same sample are listed, as sequenced in a study of blood T cell repertoires in COVID-19. The method was immunoSEQ multiplex PCR; TCRdb's version includes in-frame clones alone and lacks a portion of them. The sample carries some 310,000 clones, 90% recorded once. Sequenced input: peripheral blood. The receptor set was obtained from a woman aged 40 to 49 with COVID-19, enrolled during active disease.

J is TRBJ1-2 and V is TRBV18; 10 bases align to TRBD1. CDR1 and CDR2 from the germline V gene are KGHSH and LQKENI. The CDR3 covers 13 residues. Unmatched junction bases numbered 1, after V lost 3 bases and J lost 6 bases. The CDR3 nucleotides are TGTGCCAGCTCACCGGACAGGGGGGATGGCTACACCTTC. Encoded protein: CASSPDRGDGYTF.

V gene TRBV7-9 combines with J gene TRBJ1-2; 10 bases are shared with TRBD1. CDR1 is SEHNR, CDR2 FQNEAQ, per germline (reference sequence). With 3 bases clipped from V and 8 bases from J, the junction kept 12 bases outside the gene matches. This CDR3 region has 16 residues. The CDR3 DNA reads as TGTGCCAGCAGCTTTTGGGACAGGGGCCCCTCTATCGGCTACACCTTC. Amino acid sequence: CASSFWDRGPSIGYTF.

The V and J genes are TRBV7-3 and TRBJ1-2; 11 bases are a match to TRBD1. This CDR3 spans 14 amino acids. Germline values: CDR1 SGHTA, CDR2 FQGTGA. V shed 5 bases and J 10 bases; nucleotides not matched to a gene: 9. The CDR3 reads CASSLGQGALNYTF. The CDR3 DNA is TGTGCCAGCAGCCTCGGACAGGGGGCACTGAACTACACCTTC.

This chain joins TRBV21-1 and TRBJ2-5; TRBD1, as called in the table, went unchecked against the DNA. TRBV21-1 represents a pseudogene. CDR3 size: 13 residues. CDR3 nucleotide sequence: TGTGCCAGCAAAGGGTACAGGGAAAAGACCCAGTACTTC. It is translated as CASKGYREKTQYF.

This sequence joins TRBV7-3 and TRBJ2-7; TRBD2 might be the D (7 bases). Trimming took off 5 bases at V and 2 bases at J, with 13 bases between the two ends. Germline assignment: CDR1 SGHTA and CDR2 FQGTGA. This CDR3 comprises 14 residues. CDR3 in amino acids: CASSPGGPTYEQYF. CDR3 nucleotides: TGTGCCAGCAGCCCCGGGGGGCCCACCTACGAGCAGTACTTC. Filled out from reference TRBV7-3 and TRBJ2-7, the complete variable domain reads GAGVSQTPSNKVTEKGKYVELRCDPISGHTALYWYRQSLGQGPEFLIYFQGTGAADDSGLPNDRFFAVRPEGSVSTLKIQRTERGDSAVYLCASSPGGPTYEQYFGPGTRLTVT.

The J gene is TRBJ2-3, the V gene TRBV28, with D unclear. Germline V gene data show CDR1 as MDHEN and CDR2 as SYDVKM. Trimming shortened V by 6 bases and J by 2 bases, and 9 bases separated the two germline ends. This CDR3 contains 13 residues. The CDR3 nucleotides read TGTGCCAGCAGCCCCCCTCCCACAGATACGCAGTATTTT. Translation gives CASSPPPTDTQYF.

The chain has TRBV28 and TRBJ1-6; D is unclear. The CDR3 covers 14 residues. V shed 3 bases and J shed 9 bases, with 12 bases lying between them. Germline V gene data show CDR1 as MDHEN and CDR2 as SYDVKM. The CDR3 loop is CASSLSGRVSPLHF. The CDR3 coding sequence is TGTGCCAGCAGTTTGTCCGGTCGGGTTTCACCCCTCCACTTT.

This rearrangement joins TRBV29-1 to TRBJ2-3; 9 positions agree with TRBD1. V lost 3 bases to trimming and J lost 3 bases; unmatched junction nucleotides: 7. Germline V lookup: CDR1 SQVTM, CDR2 ANQGSEA. The CDR3 covers 15 residues. The CDR3 bases are TGCAGCGTTGAGTTTCCGGACAGGGGTACAGATACGCAGTATTTT. Protein sequence: CSVEFPDRGTDTQYF.

This chain links TRBV28 with TRBJ1-6; D is perhaps TRBD1 (6 bases). Between the trimmed V and J ends, which lost 5 bases and 5 bases, there was a span of 19 bases. Per the germline V gene, CDR1 is MDHEN and CDR2 is SYDVKM. This CDR3 has 17 amino acids. Written as DNA, the CDR3 is TGTGCCAGCAGTCGCCCGGGGAACAGGGCAAATAATTCACCCCTCCACTTT. Residues: CASSRPGNRANNSPLHF. The whole variable domain, filled in from reference TRBV28 and TRBJ1-6, reads DVKVTQSSRYLVKRTGEKVFLECVQDMDHENMFWYRQDPGLGLRLIYFSYDVKMKEKGDIPEGYSVSREKKERFSLILESASTNQTSMYLCASSRPGNRANNSPLHFGNGTRLTVT.

The rearrangement joins TRBV7-2 to TRBJ2-7; unclear D gene. The germline gives CDR1 SGHTA, CDR2 FQGNSA. CDR3 length equals 13 residues. V was clipped by 5 bases and J by 5 bases, with 13 bases between them. The CDR3 reads CASSPRLADEQYF. CDR3 DNA: TGTGCCAGCAGCCCCCGATTGGCGGACGAGCAGTACTTC.

J is TRBJ2-4 and V is TRBV28; no clear D gene. This CDR3 is built from 15 residues. Germline V gives CDR1 MDHEN, CDR2 SYDVKM. The germline V and J ends were trimmed by 7 bases and 3 bases, with 16 bases remaining between them. CDR3 loop: CASIPPVGDKNIQYF. The CDR3 DNA sequence: TGTGCCAGCATCCCCCCCGTCGGAGACAAAAACATTCAGTACTTC.